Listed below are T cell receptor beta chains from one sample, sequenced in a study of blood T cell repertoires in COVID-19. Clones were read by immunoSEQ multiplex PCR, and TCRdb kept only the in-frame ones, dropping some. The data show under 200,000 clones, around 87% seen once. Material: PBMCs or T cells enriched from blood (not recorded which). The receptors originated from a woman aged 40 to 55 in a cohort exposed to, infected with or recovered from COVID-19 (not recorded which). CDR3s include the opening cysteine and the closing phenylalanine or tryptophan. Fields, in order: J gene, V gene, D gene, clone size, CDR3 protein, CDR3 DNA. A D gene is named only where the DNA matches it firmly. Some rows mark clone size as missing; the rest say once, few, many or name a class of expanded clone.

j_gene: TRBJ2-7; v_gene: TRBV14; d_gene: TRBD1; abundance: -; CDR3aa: CASSLPEGTGGMDEQYF; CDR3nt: TGTGCCAGCAGCCTTCCCGAAGGGACAGGGGGGATGGACGAGCAGTACTTC
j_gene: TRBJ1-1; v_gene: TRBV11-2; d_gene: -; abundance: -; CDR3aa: CASSFSAEMNTEAFF; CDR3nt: TGTGCCAGCAGCTTTTCGGCGGAGATGAACACTGAAGCTTTCTTT
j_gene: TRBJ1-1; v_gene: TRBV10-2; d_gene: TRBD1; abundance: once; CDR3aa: CASGESGTAIMNTEAFF; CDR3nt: TGCGCCAGCGGGGAATCCGGGACAGCCATCATGAACACTGAAGCTTTCTTT
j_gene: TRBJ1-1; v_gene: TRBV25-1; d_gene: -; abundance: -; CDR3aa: CASSDLYTEAFF; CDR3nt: TGTGCCAGCAGTGATCTTTACACTGAAGCTTTCTTT
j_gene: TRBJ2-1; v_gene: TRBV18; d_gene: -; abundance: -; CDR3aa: CASSPRDTSYNEQFF; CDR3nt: TGTGCCAGCTCGCCTCGGGACACTTCCTACAATGAGCAGTTCTTC
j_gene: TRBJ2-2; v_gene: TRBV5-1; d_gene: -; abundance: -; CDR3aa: CASSLALDTGELFF; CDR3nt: TGCGCCAGCAGCTTGGCCCTCGACACCGGGGAGCTGTTTTTT
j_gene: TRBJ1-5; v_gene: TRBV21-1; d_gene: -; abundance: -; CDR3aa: CASSTHRGRLNQPQHF; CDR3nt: TGTGCCAGCAGCACCCACAGGGGGCGCCTCAATCAGCCCCAGCATTTT
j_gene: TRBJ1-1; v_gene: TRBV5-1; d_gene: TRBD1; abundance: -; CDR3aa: CASSLAGQGVGTEAFF; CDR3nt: TGCGCCAGCAGCTTAGCGGGACAGGGGGTAGGCACTGAAGCTTTCTTT
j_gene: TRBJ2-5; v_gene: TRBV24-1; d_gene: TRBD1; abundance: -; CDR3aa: CATSDPRDRGPGETQYF; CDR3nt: TGTGCCACCAGTGATCCCAGGGACAGGGGCCCAGGGGAGACCCAGTACTTC
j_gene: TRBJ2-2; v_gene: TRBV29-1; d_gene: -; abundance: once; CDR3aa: CSAREVVGGELFF; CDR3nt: TGCAGCGCTAGAGAGGTGGTGGGCGGGGAGCTGTTTTTT
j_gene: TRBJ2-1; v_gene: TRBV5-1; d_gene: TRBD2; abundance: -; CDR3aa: CASSLVVRGANDEQFF; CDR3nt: TGCGCCAGCAGCTTGGTGGTGCGGGGGGCCAACGATGAGCAGTTCTTC
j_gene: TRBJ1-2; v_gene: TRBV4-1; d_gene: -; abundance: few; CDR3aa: CASSQAGPTHGYTF; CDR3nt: TGCGCCAGCAGCCAGGCGGGACCGACACATGGCTACACCTTC
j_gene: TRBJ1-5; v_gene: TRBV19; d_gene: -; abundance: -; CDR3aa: CASNPQEYSNQPQHF; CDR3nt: TGTGCCAGCAACCCCCAGGAATATAGCAATCAGCCCCAGCATTTT
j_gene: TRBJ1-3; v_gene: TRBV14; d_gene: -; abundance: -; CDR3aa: CASSPLQTVGNTIYF; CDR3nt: TGTGCCAGCAGCCCCCTACAGACAGTTGGAAACACCATATATTTT
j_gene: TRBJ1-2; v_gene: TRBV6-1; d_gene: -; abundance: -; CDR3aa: CASSEVEELYGYTF; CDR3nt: TGTGCCAGCAGTGAAGTCGAAGAGTTATATGGCTACACCTTC
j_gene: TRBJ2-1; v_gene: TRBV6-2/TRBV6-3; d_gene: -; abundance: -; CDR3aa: CASSYGGEQFF; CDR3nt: TGTGCCAGCAGTTATGGCGGAGAGCAGTTCTTC
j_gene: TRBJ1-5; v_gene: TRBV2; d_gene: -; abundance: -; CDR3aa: CASNEGGNQPQHF; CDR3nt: TGTGCCAGCAACGAAGGGGGCAATCAGCCCCAGCATTTT
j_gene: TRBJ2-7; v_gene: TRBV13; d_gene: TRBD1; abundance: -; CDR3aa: CASSFRTGLTYEQYF; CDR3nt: TGTGCCAGCAGCTTCCGGACAGGCCTAACCTACGAGCAGTACTTC
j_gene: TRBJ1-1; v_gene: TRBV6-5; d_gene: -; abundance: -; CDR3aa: CASSRGGDTEAFF; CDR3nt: TGTGCCAGCAGTCGGGGAGGTGACACTGAAGCTTTCTTT
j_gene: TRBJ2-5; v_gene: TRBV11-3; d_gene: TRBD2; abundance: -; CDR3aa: CASSPGLQETQYF; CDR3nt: TGTGCCAGCAGCCCGGGACTACAAGAGACCCAGTACTTC
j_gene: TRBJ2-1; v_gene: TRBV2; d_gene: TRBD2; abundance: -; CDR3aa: CASSVRSGGEYNEQFF; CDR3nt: TGTGCCAGCAGTGTGAGGAGCGGGGGGGAGTACAATGAGCAGTTCTTC
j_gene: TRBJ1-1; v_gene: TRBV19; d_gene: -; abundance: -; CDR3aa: CASSITGGGNTEAFF; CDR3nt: TGTGCCAGTAGTATTACTGGGGGAGGGAACACTGAAGCTTTCTTT
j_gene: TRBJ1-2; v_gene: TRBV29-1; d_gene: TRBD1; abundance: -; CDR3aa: CSVGTGGTYGYTF; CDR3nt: TGCAGCGTAGGGACAGGGGGCACCTATGGCTACACCTTC
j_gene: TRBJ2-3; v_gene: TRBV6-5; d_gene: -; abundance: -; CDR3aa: CASSYLWGGRTDTQYF; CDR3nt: TGTGCCAGCAGTTACTTGTGGGGGGGCCGTACAGATACGCAGTATTTT
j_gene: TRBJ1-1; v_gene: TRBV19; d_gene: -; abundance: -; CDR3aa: CASSWGRTRTEAFF; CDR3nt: TGTGCCAGTAGTTGGGGGCGCACCAGGACTGAAGCTTTCTTT
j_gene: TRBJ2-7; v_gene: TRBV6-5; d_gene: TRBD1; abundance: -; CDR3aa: CASRAIDRETYEQYF; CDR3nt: TGTGCCAGCAGGGCGATCGACAGGGAAACCTACGAGCAGTACTTC